Presented here are 32 T cell receptor beta chains from one specimen sequenced in a study of blood T cell repertoires in COVID-19. Assay: immunoSEQ multiplex PCR; the TCRdb copy retains only in-frame clones and omits some. The sample records 300,000 to 350,000 clones, around 90% being singletons. The sequenced material came from PBMCs or T cells enriched from blood (not recorded which). The receptors originated from a young woman with acute COVID-19.

CDR3 coding DNA: TGTGCCAGCAGTCCACAGGGGTTCTATGGCTACACCTTC. The encoded protein is CASSPQGFYGYTF. V and J are TRBV12-3 or TRBV12-4 and TRBJ1-2; 7 bases fit TRBD1. Trimming at V came to 5 bases and at J to 4 bases, leaving 4 bases not matched to a gene. The CDR3 is made up of 13 amino acids.

V is TRBV2 and J is TRBJ1-1; tentatively, D is TRBD1 (5 bases). V was clipped by 4 bases and J by 5 bases, with 29 bases between them. There are 19 residues in the CDR3. Germline loops: CDR1 SNHLY, CDR2 FYNNEI. CDR3 protein: CASSAGGYGGARGVTEAFF. As DNA, the CDR3 is TGTGCCAGCAGTGCCGGGGGGTACGGAGGGGCGAGGGGAGTTACTGAAGCTTTCTTT.

The chain links TRBV6-5 to TRBJ2-7, with 10 bases matching TRBD1. This CDR3 region has 13 residues. The V segment lost 7 bases and the J segment 3 bases; nucleotides outside the gene matches: 3. Germline-derived CDR1 and CDR2 are MNHEY and SVGAGI. As DNA, the CDR3 is TGTGCCAGCATGTGGGACAGGGGCTACGAGCAGTACTTC. Protein: CASMWDRGYEQYF.

This clone was observed a few times. The chain uses TRBV2 and TRBJ1-2; D remains ambiguous. Trimming stripped 3 bases from V and 4 bases from J, with 15 bases between. This CDR3 contains 15 residues. In germline, CDR1 is SNHLY, CDR2 FYNNEI. The CDR3 nucleotides read TGTGCCAGCAGTGAGGTTCTAGAGGTCCTCTATGGCTACACCTTC. Translation: CASSEVLEVLYGYTF.

This chain connects TRBV18 to TRBJ1-1; D might be TRBD1 (6 bases). This CDR3 has 13 amino acids. Germline CDR1 is KGHSH and CDR2 is LQKENI. V was clipped by 3 bases and J by 4 bases, with 9 bases between them. CDR3 amino acids: CASSPGTLTEAFF. The CDR3 coding sequence is TGTGCCAGCTCACCCGGGACACTCACTGAAGCTTTCTTT.

The chain couples TRBV28 to TRBJ2-1, with 15 bases fitting TRBD2. After removal of 11 bases from V and 10 bases from J, the junction contained 15 bases not matched to a gene. The CDR3 contains 16 residues. The germline CDR1 and CDR2 sequences are MDHEN and SYDVKM. The CDR3 sequence is CAGGQGGLAGGHEQFF. The CDR3 DNA reads TGTGCCGGGGGACAGGGGGGACTAGCGGGAGGCCACGAGCAGTTCTTC.

This clone was observed once. This sequence joins TRBV19 and TRBJ1-4, with D uncertain. Trimming shortened V by 4 bases and J by 3 bases, and 12 bases separated the two germline ends. This CDR3 comprises 15 residues. CDR1 is LNHDA, CDR2 SQIVND, per germline (reference sequence). Written as DNA, the CDR3 is TGTGCCAGTAGTAGACTTCAGCCGTCTAATGAAAAACTGTTTTTT. It translates to CASSRLQPSNEKLFF.

V usage is TRBV5-1 and J usage is TRBJ2-1, with TRBD1 identical over 9 bases. V gave up 4 bases and J gave up 4 bases; unmatched junction bases: 6. In germline, CDR1 is SGHRS, CDR2 YFSETQ. The CDR3 totals 15 residues. CDR3 in amino acids: CASSPTGGSYNEQFF. Written as DNA, the CDR3 is TGCGCCAGCAGCCCAACAGGGGGCTCTTACAATGAGCAGTTCTTC.

The rearrangement uses TRBV19 and TRBJ1-3, with D possibly matching TRBD1 (5 bases). CDR1 is LNHDA and CDR2 is SQIVND in the germline V gene (reference sequence). Trimming pared 3 bases from V and 4 bases from J, leaving 13 bases between. The CDR3 has 15 amino acids. CDR3 amino acids: CASSIAVGGGNTIYF. CDR3 in DNA: TGTGCCAGTAGTATTGCGGTGGGGGGAGGAAACACCATATATTTT.

V is TRBV28 and J is TRBJ2-5, with a tentative D call TRBD2 (6 bases). Trimming removed 11 bases at V and 3 bases at J, with 13 bases between. This CDR3 comprises 12 residues. Germline CDR1 MDHEN, CDR2 SYDVKM. DNA for the CDR3: TGTGCCGCGGGGCGCAGGAAAGAGACCCAGTACTTC. It encodes CAAGRRKETQYF.

The rearrangement joins TRBV7-9 to TRBJ1-4; tentatively, D is TRBD1 (6 bases). This CDR3 contains 17 residues. Trimming left V 5 bases short and J 3 bases short, with 19 bases between. The germline V gene has CDR1 SEHNR and CDR2 FQNEAQ (reference sequence). The CDR3 region is CASSPYREPPANEKLFF. CDR3 coding DNA: TGTGCCAGCAGCCCATACAGGGAGCCCCCAGCTAATGAAAAACTGTTTTTT.

The J gene is TRBJ2-5, the V gene TRBV28; 7 bases agree with TRBD1. V shed 2 bases and J 2 bases; nucleotides not matched to a gene: 2. The CDR3 contains 14 residues. CDR1 is MDHEN, CDR2 SYDVKM, per germline. The chain's CDR3 is CASSLTGAQETQYF. The CDR3 DNA reads as TGTGCCAGCAGTTTAACAGGGGCGCAAGAGACCCAGTACTTC.

The rearrangement joins TRBV29-1 to TRBJ1-1; unclear D gene. Germline V gives CDR1 SQVTM, CDR2 ANQGSEA. Trimming shortened V by 7 bases and J by 0 bases, and 6 bases separated the two germline ends. The CDR3 length is 11 residues. The CDR3: CSGSVNTEAFF. The CDR3 nucleotides are TGCAGCGGCTCGGTGAACACTGAAGCTTTCTTT.

This chain joins TRBV28 and TRBJ2-7, with 7 bases fitting TRBD2. This CDR3 contains 15 residues. V trimming: 6 bases; J trimming: 0 bases; junction bases outside the gene matches: 8. Germline loops: CDR1 MDHEN, CDR2 SYDVKM. Here the CDR3 reads CASRSLGGNSYEQYF. The CDR3 DNA follows: TGTGCCAGCAGGTCCCTCGGGGGGAACTCCTACGAGCAGTACTTC.

This clone was seen only once. V usage is TRBV29-1 and J usage is TRBJ2-1; 11 bases match TRBD2. With V trimmed by 6 bases and J by 0 bases, 13 bases remained unmatched. The CDR3 runs to 18 residues. Germline CDR1 and CDR2: SQVTM and ANQGSEA. The CDR3 region is CSVVAGGPDQGSYNEQFF. In DNA, the CDR3 is TGCAGCGTCGTAGCGGGAGGGCCGGATCAAGGCTCCTACAATGAGCAGTTCTTC.

The chain joins TRBV5-5 to TRBJ2-5; D possibly corresponds to TRBD1 (5 bases). The germline CDR1 and CDR2 sequences are SGHKS and YYEKEE (reference sequence). V dropped 0 bases and J dropped 4 bases, with 10 bases sitting between them. This CDR3 is 14 amino acids long. The CDR3: CASSLAAGRETQYF. CDR3 DNA sequence: TGTGCCAGCAGCTTGGCGGCAGGGCGAGAGACCCAGTACTTC.

V usage is TRBV6-2 or TRBV6-3 and J usage is TRBJ1-3, with unresolved D. Germline values: CDR1 MNHEY, CDR2 SVGEGT. This CDR3 spans 15 amino acids. Deletions cut 5 bases from V and 0 bases from J, with 11 bases between. CDR3 residues: CASSGSTTSGNTIYF. The CDR3 nucleotides are TGTGCCAGCAGTGGGTCGACAACCTCTGGAAACACCATATATTTT.

The chain recombines TRBV29-1 with TRBJ2-2; D is unresolved. The ends were cut back, 7 bases at V and 4 bases at J, with 16 bases in the middle. The CDR3 totals 14 residues. Germline CDR1 and CDR2: SQVTM and ANQGSEA. The CDR3 region is CSASRLGSTGELFF. CDR3 DNA: TGCAGCGCCTCGAGGCTCGGCAGCACCGGGGAGCTGTTTTTT.

The rearrangement joins TRBV11-2 to TRBJ1-1; perhaps TRBD1 as D (6 bases). Germline lookup yields CDR1 SGHAT and CDR2 FQNNGV. The CDR3 is 16 amino acids. V was trimmed by 0 bases and J by 0 bases, leaving 11 bases between them. The CDR3 DNA is TGTGCCAGCAGCTTAGATTACGGGGACATGAACACTGAAGCTTTCTTT. Its protein product is CASSLDYGDMNTEAFF. Using reference TRBV11-2 and TRBJ1-1 for the parts outside the CDR3, the full variable domain is EAGVAQSPRYKIIEKRQSVAFWCNPISGHATLYWYQQILGQGPKLLIQFQNNGVVDDSQLPKDRFSAERLKGVDSTLKIQPAKLEDSAVYLCASSLDYGDMNTEAFFGQGTRLTVV.

The rearrangement links TRBV19 to TRBJ1-5, with TRBD1 matching 9 bases. Germline V gene sequence: CDR1 LNHDA, CDR2 SQIVND (reference sequence). The CDR3 sequence is 13 residues long. V shed 7 bases, J shed 7 bases, and the junction held 5 bases outside the gene matches. CDR3 in DNA: TGTGCCAGTACCGGGACAGGGCTCCAGCCCCAGCATTTT. Translating it yields CASTGTGLQPQHF.

This clone was counted between two and nine times. The V call is TRBV11-2, the J call TRBJ1-1; no clear D gene. Germline CDR1 SGHAT, CDR2 FQNNGV. This CDR3 is 14 amino acids long. Trimming removed 1 base at V and 0 bases at J, with 6 bases between. CDR3: CASSLGRLNTEAFF. The CDR3 DNA follows: TGTGCCAGCAGCTTAGGTCGTTTGAACACTGAAGCTTTCTTT.

CDR3 sequence reads: CASSFSEEGYGYTF. The CDR3 bases are TGTGCCAGCAGCTTTTCCGAGGAGGGATATGGCTACACCTTC. V is TRBV11-1 and J is TRBJ1-2; D not certain. The CDR3 covers 14 residues. The germline V gene encodes CDR1 SGHAT and CDR2 FQDESV (reference sequence). Trimming cost V 3 bases and J 5 bases, with 13 bases left between them.

The chain is built from TRBV7-9 and TRBJ2-1, with D tentatively TRBD2 (6 bases). V lost 4 bases and J 2 bases, leaving 15 bases between the germline ends. Germline CDR1 and CDR2: SEHNR and FQNEAQ (reference sequence). The CDR3 covers 16 residues. The CDR3 coding sequence is TGTGCCAGCAGCTACGGTAGCGGCCCACCCTACAATGAGCAGTTCTTC. Translation gives CASSYGSGPPYNEQFF.

In its sample, this clone was seen once. The rearrangement uses TRBV2 and TRBJ1-2, with D possibly matching TRBD1 (5 bases). Germline assignment: CDR1 SNHLY and CDR2 FYNNEI. The V end was cut by 11 bases, the J end by 2 bases, with 12 bases between. The CDR3 is 12 amino acids. This CDR3 is CAGTTENYGYTF. The CDR3 bases are TGTGCCGGGACTACAGAGAACTATGGCTACACCTTC.

The chain has TRBV9 and TRBJ1-3; D gene uncertain. V was trimmed by 3 bases and J by 4 bases, leaving 11 bases between them. Germline V lookup: CDR1 SGDLS, CDR2 YYNGEE. The CDR3 spans 14 residues. This CDR3 is CASSGISQGNTIYF. The CDR3 DNA is TGTGCCAGCAGCGGTATTTCACAGGGAAACACCATATATTTT.

The chain recombines TRBV18 with TRBJ2-2; D unresolved. V was cut by 5 bases and J by 0 bases, with 7 bases left in between. This CDR3 is 14 amino acids long. Germline lookup yields CDR1 KGHSH and CDR2 LQKENI. CDR3 residues: CASSSQTNTGELFF. The CDR3 coding sequence is TGTGCCAGCTCAAGTCAGACGAACACCGGGGAGCTGTTTTTT. Drawing the rest from reference TRBV18 and TRBJ2-2, the complete variable domain is NAGVMQNPRHLVRRRGQEARLRCSPMKGHSHVYWYRQLPEEGLKFMVYLQKENIIDESGMPKERFSAEFPKEGPSILRIQQVVRGDSAAYFCASSSQTNTGELFFGEGSRLTVL.

The chain has TRBV27 and TRBJ1-5; D unclear. V gave up 4 bases and J gave up 2 bases, with 12 bases separating them. Germline V lookup: CDR1 MNHEY, CDR2 SMNVEV (reference sequence). The CDR3 runs to 15 residues. CDR3: CASSWAAVGNQPQHF. CDR3 in DNA: TGTGCCAGCAGTTGGGCAGCAGTAGGCAATCAGCCCCAGCATTTT.

This clone was seen just once. The chain joins TRBV2 to TRBJ2-5, with 7 bases identical to TRBD1. The CDR3 is 15 residues long. V dropped 9 bases and J dropped 5; count of bases not matched to a gene: 15. CDR1 SNHLY and CDR2 FYNNEI come from the germline V gene. The CDR3 DNA follows: TGTGCCAGTAAGGGGGCGAGACTCTCCGAGGAGACCCAGTACTTC. This codes for CASKGARLSEETQYF.

The chain has TRBV5-1 and TRBJ1-2; D remains unclear. CDR1 SGHRS and CDR2 YFSETQ come from the germline V gene. The CDR3 consists of 14 residues. V shed 2 bases and J shed 4 bases, with 12 bases lying between them. The CDR3 coding sequence is TGCGCCAGCAGCTTCGGCTCCAGCGCCTATGGCTACACCTTC. It codes for CASSFGSSAYGYTF. Full variable domain (outside the CDR3, taken from reference TRBV5-1 and TRBJ1-2): KAGVTQTPRYLIKTRGQQVTLSCSPISGHRSVSWYQQTPGQGLQFLFEYFSETQRNKGNFPGRFSGRQFSNSRSEMNVSTLELGDSALYLCASSFGSSAYGYTFGSGTRLTVV.

J is TRBJ2-5 and V is TRBV30; 9 positions agree with TRBD2. The CDR3 has 14 amino acids. The V segment lost 6 bases and the J segment 5 bases; nucleotides outside the gene matches: 10. Germline V CDR1 and CDR2: GTSNPN, SVGIG (reference sequence). CDR3 sequence: CACSSGRVGETQYF. Written as DNA, the CDR3 is TGTGCCTGTAGTAGCGGGAGAGTAGGGGAGACCCAGTACTTC. The full variable domain, its missing parts supplied by reference TRBV30 and TRBJ2-5, is SQTIHQWPATLVQPVGSPLSLECTVEGTSNPNLYWYRQAAGRGLQLLFYSVGIGQISSEVPQNLSASRPQDRQFILSSKKLLLSDSGFYLCACSSGRVGETQYFGPGTRLLVL.

The chain joins TRBV9 to TRBJ2-2; D possibly corresponds to TRBD1 (5 bases). The germline V gene has CDR1 SGDLS and CDR2 YYNGEE. The CDR3 spans 15 residues. Trimming left V 0 bases short and J 6 bases short, with 12 bases between. The CDR3 DNA reads as TGTGCCAGCAGCGTAGGAGGACACCGGTCCGGGGAGCTGTTTTTT. This translates into CASSVGGHRSGELFF.

The V call is TRBV5-4, the J call TRBJ2-5; no clear D gene. Germline V gene data show CDR1 as SGHNT and CDR2 as YYREEE (reference sequence). The CDR3 has 14 amino acids. The V end lost 2 bases, the J end lost 3 bases, and 11 bases lay between the germline ends. The DNA of the CDR3 is TGTGCCAGCAGCTTAGCGACGTATGAAGAGACCCAGTACTTC. It is translated as CASSLATYEETQYF.